One sample yielded the 10 T cell receptor beta chains listed below, sequenced in a study of T-cell reconstitution after alpha-beta-depleted transplantation in children. Unique molecular identifiers were used in preparing the TCRbeta library. In TCRdb, the PCR reads were re-called with MiXCR into one record per CDR3 protein. This sample has about 600,000 distinct CDR3 sequences, with roughly a tenth found just once. Sample: PBMCs from the stem cell graft donor, taken from the stem cell graft. All receptors derive from a human donor who donated a stem cell graft to a child with acute myeloid leukemia.

In this sample, this clonotype turned up many times. The chain carries TRBV15 and TRBJ2-3, with D perhaps assigned TRBD1 or TRBD2 (7 bases each). Germline V gives CDR1 LNHNV, CDR2 YYDKDF (reference sequence). V dropped 2 bases and J dropped 3 bases, with 9 bases sitting between them. The CDR3 sequence is 14 residues long. CDR3 residues: CATSRQGGTDTQYF. Written as DNA, the CDR3 is TGTGCCACCAGCAGACAGGGGGGGACAGATACGCAGTATTTT. The variable domain in full, with the rest retrieved from reference TRBV15 and TRBJ2-3, is DAMVIQNPRYQVTQFGKPVTLSCSQTLNHNVMYWYQQKSSQAPKLLFHYYDKDFNNEADTPDNFQSRRPNTSFCFLDIRSPGLGDTAMYLCATSRQGGTDTQYFGPGTRLTVL.

The chain carries TRBV29-1 and TRBJ2-2, with TRBD2 matching over 10 bases. Trimming took 4 bases from V and 2 from J; bases not matched to a gene: 7. The length of the CDR3 is 16 residues. Germline V gene sequence: CDR1 SQVTM, CDR2 ANQGSEA. The CDR3 reads CSVVPGLADNTGELFF. The CDR3 DNA reads TGCAGCGTTGTTCCTGGACTAGCGGATAACACCGGGGAGCTGTTTTTT.

The V call is TRBV18, the J call TRBJ1-5; 7 bases line up with TRBD1. Trimming cost V 3 bases and J 3 bases; bases outside gene matches: 5. Germline-derived CDR1 and CDR2 are KGHSH and LQKENI. This CDR3 is built from 15 residues. The CDR3 here is CASSPLTGSNQPQHF. In nucleotides, the CDR3 is TGTGCCAGCTCACCCCTGACAGGGTCCAATCAGCCCCAGCATTTT.

The chain is built from TRBV5-5 and TRBJ2-3, with TRBD2 matching over 16 bases. The CDR3 totals 16 residues. Trimming cost V 3 bases and J 6 bases; bases outside gene matches: 4. Germline V lookup: CDR1 SGHKS, CDR2 YYEKEE (reference sequence). CDR3 protein: CASSSGLAGGLDTQYF. CDR3 coding DNA: TGTGCCAGCAGCTCGGGACTAGCGGGAGGGCTGGATACGCAGTATTTT.

The rearrangement uses TRBV12-3 or TRBV12-4 and TRBJ1-1; TRBD1 is a possible D gene (5 bases). The V and J ends lost 3 bases and 4 bases respectively, with 12 bases between them. This CDR3 has 14 residues. Written as DNA, the CDR3 is TGTGCCAGCAGTTTTTCGGGGCCCAGCACTGAAGCTTTCTTT. The encoded protein is CASSFSGPSTEAFF.

This clonotype has just a few counts. This sequence joins TRBV29-1 and TRBJ1-1; 8 bases agree with TRBD1. The V segment lost 0 bases and the J segment 3 bases; nucleotides outside the gene matches: 6. The CDR3 is 15 residues long. From germline, CDR1 is SQVTM and CDR2 ANQGSEA. CDR3 DNA: TGCAGCGTTGAAGATCACAGGGGGTCGGACACTGAAGCTTTCTTT. The encoded protein is CSVEDHRGSDTEAFF.

Regarding this clonotype: It may be a read error: a sequence one base away is much more abundant. V usage is TRBV5-1 and J usage is TRBJ2-1, with 8 bases lining up with TRBD2. Germline CDR1 reads SGHRS; CDR2 reads YFSETQ. Trimming took 4 bases from V and 0 from J; bases not matched to a gene: 9. CDR3 size: 17 residues. CDR3 DNA sequence: TGCGCCAGCAGCATAAACCCGAGCGGGAGCTCCTACAATGAGCAGTTCTTC. It translates to CASSINPSGSSYNEQFF.

At least ten counts were recorded for this clonotype. The chain carries TRBV12-3 or TRBV12-4 and TRBJ2-7; 11 nucleotides line up with TRBD2. CDR3 length: 14 amino acids. J lost 5 bases, V lost 5 bases, and 5 bases had no gene match. CDR3 nucleotides: TGTGCCAGCAGTCGACTAGCGGGAAGGAACGAGCAGTACTTC. Translating it yields CASSRLAGRNEQYF.

This clonotype was seen a handful of times. The chain uses TRBV4-3 and TRBJ2-7; D not resolved. The V end lost 3 bases, the J end lost 0 bases, and 9 bases lay between the germline ends. Germline CDR1 and CDR2: LGHNA and YSLEER. The CDR3 extends over 14 amino acids. CDR3 sequence: CASSQSLVSYEQYF. The CDR3 DNA sequence: TGCGCCAGCAGCCAGAGTCTGGTCTCCTACGAGCAGTACTTC.

This clonotype was seen a handful of times. The chain employs TRBV7-3 and TRBJ2-7; D is ambiguous. Germline lookup yields CDR1 SGHTA and CDR2 FQGTGA. Deletions cut 2 bases from V and 7 bases from J, with 9 bases between. The length of the CDR3 is 12 residues. The DNA of the CDR3 is TGTGCCAGCAGCTTACACGGTGGAGAGCAGTACTTC. Its translation: CASSLHGGEQYF.